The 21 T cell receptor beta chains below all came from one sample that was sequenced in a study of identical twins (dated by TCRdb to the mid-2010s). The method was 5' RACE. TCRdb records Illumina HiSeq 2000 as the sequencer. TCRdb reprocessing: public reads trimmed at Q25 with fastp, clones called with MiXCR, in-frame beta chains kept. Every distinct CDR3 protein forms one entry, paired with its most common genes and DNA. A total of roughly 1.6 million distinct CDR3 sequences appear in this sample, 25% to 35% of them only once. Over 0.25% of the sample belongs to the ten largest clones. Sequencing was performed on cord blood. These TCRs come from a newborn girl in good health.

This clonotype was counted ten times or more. The CDR3 reads CASSPSPGRTDTQYF. CDR3 in DNA: TGTGCCAGCAGCCCCTCTCCAGGGCGGACAGATACGCAGTATTTT. This chain links TRBV12-3 or TRBV12-4 with TRBJ2-3; weak D call: TRBD1 (5 bases). This CDR3 comprises 15 residues. V was trimmed by 6 bases and J by 3 bases, leaving 16 bases between them.

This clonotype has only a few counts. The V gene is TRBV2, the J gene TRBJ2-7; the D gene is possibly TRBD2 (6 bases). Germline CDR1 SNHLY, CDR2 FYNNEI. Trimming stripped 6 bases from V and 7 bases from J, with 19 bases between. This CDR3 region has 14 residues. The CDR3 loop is CASSATRTLGEQYF. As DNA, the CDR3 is TGTGCCAGCAGCGCGACTAGGACCCTTGGTGAGCAGTACTTC. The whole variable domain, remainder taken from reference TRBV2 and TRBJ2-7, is EPEVTQTPSHQVTQMGQEVILRCVPISNHLYFYWYRQILGQKVEFLVSFYNNEISEKSEIFDDQFSVERPDGSNFTLKIRSTKLEDSAMYFCASSATRTLGEQYFGPGTRLTVT.

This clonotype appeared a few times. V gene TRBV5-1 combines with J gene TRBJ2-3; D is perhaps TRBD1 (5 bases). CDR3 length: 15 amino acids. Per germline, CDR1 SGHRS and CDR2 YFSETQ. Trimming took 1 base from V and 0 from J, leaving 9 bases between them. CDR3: CASSLSDRSTDTQYF. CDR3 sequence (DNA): TGCGCCAGCAGCTTGAGCGACAGAAGCACAGATACGCAGTATTTT.

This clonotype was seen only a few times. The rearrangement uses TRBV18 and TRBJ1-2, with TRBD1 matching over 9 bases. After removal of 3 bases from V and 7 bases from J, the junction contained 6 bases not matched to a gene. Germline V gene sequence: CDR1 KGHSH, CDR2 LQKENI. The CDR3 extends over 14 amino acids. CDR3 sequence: CASSPDRGLIGYTF. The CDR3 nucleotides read TGTGCCAGCTCACCGGACAGGGGCTTGATTGGCTACACCTTC. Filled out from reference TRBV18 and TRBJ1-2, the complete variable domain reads NAGVMQNPRHLVRRRGQEARLRCSPMKGHSHVYWYRQLPEEGLKFMVYLQKENIIDESGMPKERFSAEFPKEGPSILRIQQVVRGDSAAYFCASSPDRGLIGYTFGSGTRLTVV.

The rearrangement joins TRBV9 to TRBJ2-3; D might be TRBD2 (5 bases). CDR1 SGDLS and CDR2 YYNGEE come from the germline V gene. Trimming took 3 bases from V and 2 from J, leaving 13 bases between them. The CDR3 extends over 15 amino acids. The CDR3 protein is CASSGVGVDTDTQYF. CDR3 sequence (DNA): TGTGCCAGCAGCGGGGTCGGGGTCGACACAGATACGCAGTATTTT. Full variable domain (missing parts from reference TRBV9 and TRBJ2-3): DSGVTQTPKHLITATGQRVTLRCSPRSGDLSVYWYQQSLDQGLQFLIQYYNGEERAKGNILERFSAQQFPDLHSELNLSSLELGDSALYFCASSGVGVDTDTQYFGPGTRLTVL.

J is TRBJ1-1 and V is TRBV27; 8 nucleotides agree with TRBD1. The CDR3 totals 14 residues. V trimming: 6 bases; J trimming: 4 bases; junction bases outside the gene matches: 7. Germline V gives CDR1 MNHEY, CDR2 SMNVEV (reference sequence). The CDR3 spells CASRGDRLPTEAFF. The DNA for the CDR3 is TGTGCCAGCAGGGGGGACAGGCTGCCCACTGAAGCTTTCTTT.

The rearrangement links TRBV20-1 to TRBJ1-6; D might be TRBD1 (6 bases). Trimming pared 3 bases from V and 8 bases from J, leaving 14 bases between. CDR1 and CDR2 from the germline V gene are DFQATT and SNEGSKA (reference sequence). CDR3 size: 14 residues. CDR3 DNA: TGCAGTGCTAGCGTACGGGGGGCGGATTCACCCCTCCACTTT. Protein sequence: CSASVRGADSPLHF.

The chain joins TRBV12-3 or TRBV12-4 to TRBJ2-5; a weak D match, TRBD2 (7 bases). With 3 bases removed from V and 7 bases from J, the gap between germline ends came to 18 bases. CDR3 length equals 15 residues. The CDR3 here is CASSLIGGPLGTQYF. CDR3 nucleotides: TGTGCCAGCAGTTTGATCGGGGGGCCGTTAGGGACCCAGTACTTC.

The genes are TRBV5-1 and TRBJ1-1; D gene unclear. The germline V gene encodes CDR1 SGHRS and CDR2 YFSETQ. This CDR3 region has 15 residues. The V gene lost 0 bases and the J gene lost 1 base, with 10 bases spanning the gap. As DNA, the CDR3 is TGCGCCAGCAGCTTGGAGGCAATGGCGAACACTGAAGCTTTCTTT. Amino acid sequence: CASSLEAMANTEAFF.

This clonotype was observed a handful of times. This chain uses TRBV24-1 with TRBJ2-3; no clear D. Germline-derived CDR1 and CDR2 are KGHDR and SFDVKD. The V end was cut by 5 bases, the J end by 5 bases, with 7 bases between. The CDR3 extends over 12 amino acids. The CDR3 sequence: CATSGGGDTQYF. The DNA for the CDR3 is TGTGCCACCAGTGGTGGCGGAGATACGCAGTATTTT.

The CDR3 bases are TGCGCCAGCAGCTCCACTCGAGTCGGGCAGTTCTTC. This translates into CASSSTRVGQFF. The chain joins TRBV5-1 to TRBJ2-1, with D uncertain. Germline V gene lookup returns CDR1 SGHRS and CDR2 YFSETQ. The CDR3 loop spans 12 amino acids. V was shortened by 3 bases and J by 12 bases, with 13 bases between the two germline ends.

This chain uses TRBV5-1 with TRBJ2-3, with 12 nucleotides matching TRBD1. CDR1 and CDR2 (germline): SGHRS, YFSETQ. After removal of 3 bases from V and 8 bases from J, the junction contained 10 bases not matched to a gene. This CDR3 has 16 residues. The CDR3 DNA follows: TGCGCCAGCAGCTCTTCGGGACAGGGGGCGCAAGGTACGCAGTATTTT. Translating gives CASSSSGQGAQGTQYF.

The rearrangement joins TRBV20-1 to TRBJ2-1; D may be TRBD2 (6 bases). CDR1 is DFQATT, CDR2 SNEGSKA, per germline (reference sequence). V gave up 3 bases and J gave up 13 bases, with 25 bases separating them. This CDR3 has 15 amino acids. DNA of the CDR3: TGCAGTGCTAGTGGGGACTCAAGGTTGGGTCCTCCCCAGTTCTTC. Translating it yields CSASGDSRLGPPQFF.

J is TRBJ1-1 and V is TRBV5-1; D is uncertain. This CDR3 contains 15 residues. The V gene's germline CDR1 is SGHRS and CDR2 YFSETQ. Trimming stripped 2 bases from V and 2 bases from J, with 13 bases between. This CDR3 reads CASSFEGRPNTEAFF. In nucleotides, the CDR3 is TGCGCCAGCAGCTTTGAGGGAAGGCCCAACACTGAAGCTTTCTTT.

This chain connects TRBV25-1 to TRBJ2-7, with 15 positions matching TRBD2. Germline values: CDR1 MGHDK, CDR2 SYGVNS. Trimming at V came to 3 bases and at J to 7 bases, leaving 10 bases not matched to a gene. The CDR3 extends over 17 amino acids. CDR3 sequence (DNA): TGTGCCAGCAGTGATGCGTGGCTCGGGACTAGCGGGAGGGAGCAGTACTTC. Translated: CASSDAWLGTSGREQYF.

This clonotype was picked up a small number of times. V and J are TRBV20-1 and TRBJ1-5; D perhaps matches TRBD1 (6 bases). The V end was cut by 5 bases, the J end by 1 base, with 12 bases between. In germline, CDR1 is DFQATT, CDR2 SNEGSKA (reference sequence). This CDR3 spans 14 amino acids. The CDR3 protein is CSARTRGSNQPQHF. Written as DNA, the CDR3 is TGCAGTGCTCGAACAAGGGGGAGCAATCAGCCCCAGCATTTT.

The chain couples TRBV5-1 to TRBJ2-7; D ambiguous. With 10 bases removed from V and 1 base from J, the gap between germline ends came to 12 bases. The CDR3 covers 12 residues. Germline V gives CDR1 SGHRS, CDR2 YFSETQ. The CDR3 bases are TGCGCCGGCAACACTCCTTCCTACGAGCAGTACTTC. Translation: CAGNTPSYEQYF.

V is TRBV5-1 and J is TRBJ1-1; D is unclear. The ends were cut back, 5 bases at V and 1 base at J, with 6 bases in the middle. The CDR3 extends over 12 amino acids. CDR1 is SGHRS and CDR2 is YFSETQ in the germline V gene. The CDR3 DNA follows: TGCGCCAGCAGACCTGAGAACACTGAAGCTTTCTTT. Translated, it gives CASRPENTEAFF.

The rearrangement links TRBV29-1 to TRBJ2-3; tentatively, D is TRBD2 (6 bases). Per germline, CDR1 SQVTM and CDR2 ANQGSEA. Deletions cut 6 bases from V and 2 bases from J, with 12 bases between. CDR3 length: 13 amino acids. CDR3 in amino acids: CSVGGTVTDTQYF. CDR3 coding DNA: TGCAGCGTGGGCGGGACCGTCACAGATACGCAGTATTTT.

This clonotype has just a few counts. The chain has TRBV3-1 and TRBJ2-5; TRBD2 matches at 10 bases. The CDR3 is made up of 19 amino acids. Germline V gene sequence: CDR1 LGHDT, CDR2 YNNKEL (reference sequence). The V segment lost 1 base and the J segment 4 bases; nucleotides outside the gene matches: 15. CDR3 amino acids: CASSQGRLGLRLAGETQYF. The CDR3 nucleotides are TGTGCCAGCAGCCAAGGTCGGCTGGGTCTTCGACTAGCGGGAGAGACCCAGTACTTC.

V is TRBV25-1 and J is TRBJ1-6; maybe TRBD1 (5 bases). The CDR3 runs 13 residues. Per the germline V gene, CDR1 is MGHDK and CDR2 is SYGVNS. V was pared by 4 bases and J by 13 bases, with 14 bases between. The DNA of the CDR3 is TGTGCCAGCAGTGCGGGACGAAACCACCCCCTCCACTTT. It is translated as CASSAGRNHPLHF. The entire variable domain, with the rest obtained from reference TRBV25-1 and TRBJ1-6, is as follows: EADIYQTPRYLVIGTGKKITLECSQTMGHDKMYWYQQDPGMELHLIHYSYGVNSTEKGDLSSESTVSRIRTEHFPLTLESARPSHTSQYLCASSAGRNHPLHFGNGTRLTVT.